The next 22 T cell receptor beta chains were all read from a single sample in a study of T cell responses to AZD1222 COVID-19 vaccine. Sequencing was performed with immunoSEQ multiplex PCR; in TCRdb, only in-frame clones are kept and a portion is missing. Of around 120,000 clones listed, more than 85% are singletons. Sequencing used peripheral blood, obtained on day 0 of MenACWY control vaccination. These receptors all come from an adult in good health.

This clone was picked up a small number of times. The V call is TRBV3-1 (or the pseudogene TRBV3-2), the J call TRBJ1-4; D gene uncertain. From germline, CDR1 is LGHDT and CDR2 YNNKEL (reference sequence). CDR3 length: 13 residues. V was shortened by 0 bases and J by 9 bases, with 8 bases between the two germline ends. CDR3 residues: CASSQDGSQKLFF. The DNA for the CDR3 is TGTGCCAGCAGCCAAGATGGTAGCCAAAAACTGTTTTTT.

The chain's CDR3 is CASSYSLGGPYGYTF. The CDR3 coding sequence is TGTGCCAGCAGTTACTCTTTGGGGGGTCCCTATGGCTACACCTTC. This chain connects TRBV6-5 to TRBJ1-2; a weak D match, TRBD1 (5 bases). Germline V gene data show CDR1 as MNHEY and CDR2 as SVGAGI. The ends were cut back, 0 bases at V and 4 bases at J, with 12 bases in the middle. CDR3 length equals 15 residues.

The chain is built from TRBV27 and TRBJ2-7; no firm D call. Trimming stripped 6 bases from V and 1 base from J, with 13 bases between. Per germline, CDR1 MNHEY and CDR2 SMNVEV (reference sequence). The CDR3 runs to 14 residues. CDR3 sequence: CASSQTLGSYEQYF. CDR3 bases: TGTGCCAGCAGCCAGACTCTCGGGTCCTACGAGCAGTACTTC.

V and J are TRBV5-5 and TRBJ2-7; a possible D gene is TRBD2 (5 bases). The V gene lost 4 bases and the J gene lost 2 bases, with 19 bases spanning the gap. CDR1 and CDR2 from the germline V gene are SGHKS and YYEKEE (reference sequence). The CDR3 runs 16 residues. CDR3 loop: CASSPTPRGPTYEQYF. In DNA form, the CDR3 reads TGTGCCAGCAGCCCGACCCCCCGGGGTCCAACCTACGAGCAGTACTTC.

V gene TRBV4-3 combines with J gene TRBJ2-7; TRBD1 matches at 11 bases. The germline gives CDR1 LGHNA, CDR2 YSLEER. There are 15 residues in the CDR3. J was trimmed by 3 bases and V by 4 bases; bases with no gene match: 5. In DNA form, the CDR3 reads TGCGCCAGCAGCCGAGGGACAGGGGGGATCTACGAGCAGTACTTC. Translation: CASSRGTGGIYEQYF.

The V call is TRBV19, the J call TRBJ2-7, with D perhaps matching TRBD2 (6 bases). V was shortened by 1 base and J by 1 base, with 11 bases between the two germline ends. Germline V gives CDR1 LNHDA, CDR2 SQIVND (reference sequence). The CDR3 has 15 amino acids. The CDR3 reads CASSIGSGPSYEQYF. In DNA, the CDR3 is TGTGCCAGTAGTATAGGTAGCGGCCCTTCCTACGAGCAGTACTTC.

The V call is TRBV11-2, the J call TRBJ2-7, with D possibly TRBD1 on 5 matching bases. V was trimmed by 0 bases and J by 3 bases, leaving 12 bases between them. Germline V lookup: CDR1 SGHAT, CDR2 FQNNGV. The CDR3 is 15 residues long. As DNA, the CDR3 is TGTGCCAGCAGCTTAGATCAGGGTAGCCTCTACGAGCAGTACTTC. Translated, it gives CASSLDQGSLYEQYF.

The chain combines TRBV4-2 with TRBJ1-5; 9 bases match TRBD1. Trimming took 3 bases from V and 6 from J; bases not matched to a gene: 9. Germline assignment: CDR1 LGHNA and CDR2 YNFKEQ. This CDR3 spans 16 amino acids. The CDR3 DNA sequence: TGTGCCAGCAGCCAGGAGGACAGGGGACTGAGTCAGCCCCAGCATTTT. This encodes CASSQEDRGLSQPQHF.

Only one count was recorded for this clone. The rearrangement uses TRBV5-4 and TRBJ2-4; D is possibly TRBD1 (6 bases). V was pared by 0 bases and J by 4 bases, with 11 bases between. CDR3 length: 15 residues. The germline V gene has CDR1 SGHNT and CDR2 YYREEE (reference sequence). The DNA of the CDR3 is TGTGCCAGCAGCTTGGCTTTGGGGGCTAAAAACATTCAGTACTTC. Translation gives CASSLALGAKNIQYF. The full variable domain, its missing parts supplied by reference TRBV5-4 and TRBJ2-4, is ETGVTQSPTHLIKTRGQQVTLRCSSQSGHNTVSWYQQALGQGPQFIFQYYREEENGRGNFPPRFSGLQFPNYSSELNVNALELDDSALYLCASSLALGAKNIQYFGAGTRLSVL.

V gene TRBV11-1 combines with J gene TRBJ2-3, with TRBD2 identical over 10 bases. This CDR3 spans 16 amino acids. V lost 2 bases and J lost 5; bases outside the gene matches: 7. Per the germline V gene, CDR1 is SGHAT and CDR2 is FQDESV (reference sequence). As DNA, the CDR3 is TGTGCCAGCAGCTTATCTAGCGGGAGTACAGGAGATACGCAGTATTTT. Translated, it gives CASSLSSGSTGDTQYF.

V gene TRBV24-1 combines with J gene TRBJ1-2; D possibly corresponds to TRBD1 (5 bases). The germline gives CDR1 KGHDR, CDR2 SFDVKD. This CDR3 contains 11 residues. V was shortened by 6 bases and J by 5 bases, with 6 bases between the two germline ends. Here the CDR3 DNA reads TGTGCCACCAGTTCAGGGTATGGCTACACCTTC. Residues: CATSSGYGYTF.

The chain uses TRBV29-1 and TRBJ1-1; D is ambiguous. CDR3 size: 12 residues. V lost 3 bases, J lost 4 bases, and 9 bases lay in between. CDR1 and CDR2 (germline): SQVTM, ANQGSEA. Here the CDR3 DNA reads TGCAGCGTTGAGGACGTAGGCACTGAAGCTTTCTTT. Protein product: CSVEDVGTEAFF. Full variable domain (remainder filled in from reference TRBV29-1 and TRBJ1-1): SAVISQKPSRDICQRGTSLTIQCQVDSQVTMMFWYRQQPGQSLTLIATANQGSEATYESGFVIDKFPISRPNLTFSTLTVSNMSPEDSSIYLCSVEDVGTEAFFGQGTRLTVV.

The rearrangement links TRBV19 to TRBJ1-3; TRBD1 might be the D (5 bases). V lost 6 bases to trimming and J lost 1 base, with 10 bases between them. Germline V lookup: CDR1 LNHDA, CDR2 SQIVND (reference sequence). The CDR3 loop spans 14 amino acids. In nucleotides, the CDR3 is TGTGCCAGTAGGGGATCAGGGTCTGGAAACACCATATATTTT. Amino acids: CASRGSGSGNTIYF.

The genes are TRBV27 and TRBJ2-3; D might be TRBD2 (7 bases). The germline V and J ends were trimmed by 3 bases and 10 bases, with 11 bases remaining between them. CDR1 is MNHEY, CDR2 SMNVEV, per germline (reference sequence). The CDR3 totals 12 residues. This chain's CDR3 is CASSLGGAAQYF. CDR3 DNA: TGTGCCAGCAGTTTGGGGGGGGCGGCGCAGTATTTT.

This chain connects TRBV9 to TRBJ2-2; TRBD1 matches at 8 bases. J was trimmed by 2 bases and V by 4 bases; bases with no gene match: 4. The CDR3 is made up of 15 amino acids. The germline V gene has CDR1 SGDLS and CDR2 YYNGEE. The CDR3 bases are TGTGCCAGCAGCCAGGGGGCGTATAACACCGGGGAGCTGTTTTTT. Translated, it gives CASSQGAYNTGELFF.

In its sample, this clone was seen a few times. The chain carries TRBV6-6 and TRBJ1-5, with 7 bases fitting TRBD1. The trim removed 2 bases at V and 4 bases at J, leaving 8 bases unmatched. Germline CDR1 and CDR2: MNHNY and SVGAGI (reference sequence). The CDR3 extends over 16 amino acids. The CDR3 region has the DNA TGTGCCAGCAGTTACCCCAAACAGGGGCTGAATCAGCCCCAGCATTTT. Translation gives CASSYPKQGLNQPQHF.

The chain has TRBV6-5 and TRBJ2-1; 7 bases map to TRBD2. Germline CDR1 reads MNHEY; CDR2 reads SVGAGI. Trimming removed 7 bases from V and 6 bases from J; junction bases left unmatched: 9. The CDR3 loop spans 14 amino acids. In DNA form, the CDR3 reads TGTGCCAGCACCCTGGGAGGGGCCCTCAATGAGCAGTTCTTC. Protein sequence: CASTLGGALNEQFF.

The V gene is TRBV19, the J gene TRBJ1-2, with a tentative D call TRBD1 (5 bases). Trimming pared 7 bases from V and 4 bases from J, leaving 16 bases between. CDR3 length equals 14 residues. Germline V CDR1 and CDR2: LNHDA, SQIVND (reference sequence). CDR3 amino acids: CASMGGAGPYGYTF. The CDR3, as DNA: TGTGCCAGTATGGGAGGGGCAGGGCCCTATGGCTACACCTTC.

This rearrangement joins TRBV7-6 to TRBJ1-3, with 8 bases matching TRBD1. This CDR3 is 15 amino acids long. The junction had 4 bases not matched to a gene; V was cut back by 4 bases and J by 2 bases. Per the germline V gene, CDR1 is SGHVS and CDR2 is FNYEAQ. CDR3 loop: CASSSQGATGNTIYF. The CDR3 bases are TGTGCCAGCAGCTCCCAGGGGGCTACTGGAAACACCATATATTTT.

The genes are TRBV11-3 and TRBJ2-5, with D maybe TRBD2 (5 bases). This CDR3 spans 15 amino acids. The V gene's germline CDR1 is SGHNT and CDR2 YENEEA. V shed 5 bases and J shed 11 bases, with 24 bases lying between them. CDR3 loop: CASSTDRAGWESQYF. DNA for the CDR3: TGTGCCAGCAGCACCGACCGTGCCGGTTGGGAGTCGCAGTACTTC.

The chain carries TRBV24-1 and TRBJ2-6; D not resolved. The germline gives CDR1 KGHDR, CDR2 SFDVKD. With 6 bases removed from V and 0 bases from J, the gap between germline ends came to 2 bases. The CDR3 is 13 amino acids. CDR3 nucleotides: TGTGCCACCAGTCTCTCTGGGGCCAACGTCCTGACTTTC. Its translation is CATSLSGANVLTF.

The sample holds one count of this clone. This chain links TRBV11-3 with TRBJ2-1; the match to TRBD2 covers 11 bases. Trimming cost V 5 bases and J 3 bases; bases outside gene matches: 3. Germline CDR1 SGHNT, CDR2 YENEEA. The CDR3 runs 15 residues. The chain's CDR3 is CASSRGLADYNEQFF. The CDR3 DNA is TGTGCCAGCAGCCGGGGACTAGCGGACTACAATGAGCAGTTCTTC.